The next 7 T cell receptor beta chains were all read from a single sample in a study of shared clonotypes between healthy human individuals. Here immunoSEQ multiplex PCR was the method, and the copy in TCRdb shows in-frame clones only, minus some. The sample includes approximately 640,000 clones, around 72% of them seen just once. Sample: memory CD4+ T cells sorted from blood. Documented subset: CD45RA-negative fraction. The receptor set was obtained from a woman in her thirties in good health.

The chain is built from TRBV7-9 and TRBJ2-3; D is ambiguous. This CDR3 region has 13 residues. Per the germline V gene, CDR1 is SEHNR and CDR2 is FQNEAQ (reference sequence). Trimming took 5 bases from V and 0 from J, leaving 6 bases between them. The CDR3 sequence: CASSHGSTDTQYF. The CDR3 nucleotides are TGTGCCAGCAGCCATGGAAGCACAGATACGCAGTATTTT.

This clone was counted a few times. The V call is TRBV9, the J call TRBJ2-7; tentative D call: TRBD2 (6 bases). The germline CDR1 and CDR2 sequences are SGDLS and YYNGEE. The length of the CDR3 is 13 residues. Trimming took 0 bases from V and 6 from J, leaving 10 bases between them. The chain's CDR3 is CASSVAWDSEQYF. The CDR3 nucleotides are TGTGCCAGCAGCGTAGCGTGGGACTCCGAGCAGTACTTC.

This clone appeared a few times. The V call is TRBV11-2, the J call TRBJ2-3; the match to TRBD2 covers 13 bases. The V segment lost 5 bases and the J segment 2 bases; nucleotides outside the gene matches: 10. CDR1 is SGHAT and CDR2 is FQNNGV in the germline V gene. The CDR3 is 18 amino acids. The CDR3 region has the DNA TGTGCCAGCAGCCCATTTGGACTAGCGGGAGTGGTCACAGATACGCAGTATTTT. Residues: CASSPFGLAGVVTDTQYF. The full variable domain, its missing parts supplied by reference TRBV11-2 and TRBJ2-3, is EAGVAQSPRYKIIEKRQSVAFWCNPISGHATLYWYQQILGQGPKLLIQFQNNGVVDDSQLPKDRFSAERLKGVDSTLKIQPAKLEDSAVYLCASSPFGLAGVVTDTQYFGPGTRLTVL.

V and J are TRBV5-4 and TRBJ2-2; TRBD2 is a possible D gene (6 bases). The V end was cut by 3 bases, the J end by 4 bases, with 13 bases between. CDR1 and CDR2 from the germline V gene are SGHNT and YYREEE (reference sequence). CDR3 length: 15 residues. The CDR3 region is CASSSAGRPTGELFF. The CDR3 region has the DNA TGTGCCAGCAGCTCCGCCGGGAGACCCACCGGGGAGCTGTTTTTT. The full variable domain, in which reference TRBV5-4 and TRBJ2-2 provide the parts outside the CDR3, is ETGVTQSPTHLIKTRGQQVTLRCSSQSGHNTVSWYQQALGQGPQFIFQYYREEENGRGNFPPRFSGLQFPNYSSELNVNALELDDSALYLCASSSAGRPTGELFFGEGSRLTVL.

This clone occurred many times. The chain combines TRBV5-8 with TRBJ2-7; D possibly matches TRBD1 or TRBD2 (5 bases each). The V gene lost 2 bases and the J gene lost 0 bases, with 15 bases spanning the gap. CDR1 is SGHTS, CDR2 YDEGEE, per germline. The CDR3 sequence is 16 residues long. The CDR3 nucleotides are TGTGCCAGCAGCTTTATGTGGGACGACAACTCCTACGAGCAGTACTTC. Amino acids: CASSFMWDDNSYEQYF. Full variable domain (remainder filled in from reference TRBV5-8 and TRBJ2-7): EAGVTQSPTHLIKTRGQQATLRCSPISGHTSVYWYQQALGLGLQFLLWYDEGEERNRGNFPPRFSGRQFPNYSSELNVNALELEDSALYLCASSFMWDDNSYEQYFGPGTRLTVT.

This clone was picked up one time. V is TRBV5-1 and J is TRBJ2-7, with D possibly being TRBD1 or TRBD2 (5 bases each). The CDR3 is 16 residues long. V was clipped by 4 bases and J by 1 base, with 18 bases between them. The germline V gene has CDR1 SGHRS and CDR2 YFSETQ. In nucleotides, the CDR3 is TGCGCCAGCAGCAGGGACCCAACAGGAGTTTCCTACGAGCAGTACTTC. Translated, it gives CASSRDPTGVSYEQYF. The whole variable domain, remainder taken from reference TRBV5-1 and TRBJ2-7, is KAGVTQTPRYLIKTRGQQVTLSCSPISGHRSVSWYQQTPGQGLQFLFEYFSETQRNKGNFPGRFSGRQFSNSRSEMNVSTLELGDSALYLCASSRDPTGVSYEQYFGPGTRLTVT.

V gene TRBV5-4 combines with J gene TRBJ2-1; D gene unclear. V lost 1 base and J lost 9, with 11 bases in between. There are 13 residues in the CDR3. The germline V gene has CDR1 SGHNT and CDR2 YYREEE (reference sequence). The CDR3 DNA reads as TGTGCCAGCAGCTTGTCCCACCCTGGTGAGCAGTTCTTC. Encoded protein: CASSLSHPGEQFF.